This TCR beta chain was sequenced during a study of blood T cells in healthy people across ages. Broader study findings: PBMCs were not sorted, which prevented a conclusive comparison of naive versus antigen-experienced cells.

This clonotype was seen more than once but under ten times. The antigen is not known. This CDR3 has 14 residues. V lost 7 bases, J lost 5 bases, and 10 bases stayed unmatched. Peripheral blood samples of roughly 9.8 milliliters were drawn from each donor. In each sample, at least 7 million PBMCs were isolated. Total RNA, at least 6 micrograms per sample, came from PBMCs. Next came a second PCR, run for about 6 to 11 cycles, which used a sample-barcoded 5' primer along with a J-beta primer mix. TCRdb fed the 5' RACE reads into MiXCR, producing one record per CDR3 protein. The data contain around 1,000,000 distinct CDR3 sequences, approximately 38% of them singletons.

The chain employs TRBV12-3 or TRBV12-4 and TRBJ1-1; 7 bases fit TRBD1. The sequence came from a man younger than 35 in good health. The source material was blood. The CDR3 spells CASNHRGPTTEAFF. CDR3 bases: TGTGCCAGCAACCACAGGGGTCCCACTACTGAAGCTTTCTTT.